What follows are 28 T cell receptor beta chains derived from one specimen sequenced in a study of T cells in Graves' hyperthyroidism and ophthalmopathy. Amplified TCR beta CDR3 regions derived from RNA transcripts. Using the HTBI primer set, a first-round RT-PCR was run on the TCR CDR3. TCRdb re-called the multiplex PCR reads through MiXCR, storing one row per CDR3 protein. Of some 620,000 distinct CDR3 sequences in the sample, around 16% were seen once. What was sequenced was blood. All receptors derive from a young woman with Graves' hyperthyroidism.

This clonotype was detected only a few times. This chain links TRBV10-2 with TRBJ1-3; D is ambiguous. V was clipped by 5 bases and J by 1 base, with 3 bases between them. CDR1 is WSHSY, CDR2 SAAADI, per germline. The CDR3 sequence is 12 residues long. The DNA of the CDR3 is TGCGCCAGCAGTCGATCTGGAAACACCATATATTTT. It yields the protein CASSRSGNTIYF.

For this clonotype: The CDR3 ends on some other residue instead of the conserved phenylalanine or tryptophan, so this is likely a read error. This chain's CDR3 is CAISVGGHEQYL. The CDR3, as DNA: TGTGCCATCTCAGTAGGGGGTCACGAGCAGTACCTC. The chain has TRBV10-3 and TRBJ2-7, with a possible D match to TRBD1 (6 bases). V shed 8 bases and J shed 5 bases, with 13 bases lying between them. Germline loops: CDR1 ENHRY, CDR2 SYGVKD. This CDR3 spans 12 amino acids.

The genes are TRBV27 and TRBJ1-6; TRBD1 matches 7 bases. The V gene's germline CDR1 is MNHEY and CDR2 SMNVEV (reference sequence). This CDR3 contains 15 residues. The junction had 8 bases not matched to a gene; V was cut back by 4 bases and J by 8 bases. The DNA of the CDR3 is TGTGCCAGCAGTTCAACCGGGACAGCGGATTCACCCCTCCACTTT. Amino acids: CASSSTGTADSPLHF.

A word on this clonotype: The junction shows a germline mismatch at one end, possibly a read error. This chain joins TRBV7-7 and TRBJ2-2; 8 nucleotides align to TRBD2. The germline V gene encodes CDR1 SSHAT and CDR2 FNYEAQ (reference sequence). This CDR3 has 17 amino acids. The CDR3 here is CASSFLTSGGGTGELFF. CDR3 in DNA: TGTGCTAGCAGCTTCCTTACTAGCGGAGGGGGGACCGGGGAGCTGTTTTTT.

The sample holds many counts of this clonotype. V and J are TRBV20-1 and TRBJ2-2; 10 positions match TRBD2. Germline assignment: CDR1 DFQATT and CDR2 SNEGSKA (reference sequence). V trimming: 0 bases; J trimming: 2 bases; junction bases outside the gene matches: 3. CDR3 length equals 16 residues. Written as DNA, the CDR3 is TGCAGTGCTAGAGACCGGACTAGCGGAAACACCGGGGAGCTGTTTTTT. This codes for CSARDRTSGNTGELFF.

There are many counts of this clonotype. V gene TRBV28 combines with J gene TRBJ1-1, with unresolved D. Germline loops: CDR1 MDHEN, CDR2 SYDVKM. The CDR3 totals 14 residues. V lost 3 bases to trimming and J lost 0 bases, with 8 bases between them. Written as DNA, the CDR3 is TGTGCCAGCAGTTTTGGGCGGTTGAACACTGAAGCTTTCTTT. Translated: CASSFGRLNTEAFF.

This clonotype was picked up many times. The V gene is TRBV7-8, the J gene TRBJ2-3, with 8 nucleotides matching TRBD1. The CDR3 totals 16 residues. The V segment lost 5 bases and the J segment 1 base; nucleotides outside the gene matches: 8. In germline, CDR1 is SGHVS, CDR2 FQNEAQ. The CDR3 region has the DNA TGTGCCAGCAGCCTAGATGGACAGGGACGCACAGATACGCAGTATTTT. The encoded protein is CASSLDGQGRTDTQYF.

This chain joins TRBV6-1 and TRBJ2-3, with D perhaps given as TRBD1 or TRBD2 (5 bases each). This CDR3 contains 17 residues. Germline V gene lookup returns CDR1 MNHNS and CDR2 SASEGT. Deletions cut 6 bases from V and 3 bases from J, with 22 bases between. The CDR3 loop is CASSPRFRGHLTDTQYF. As DNA, the CDR3 is TGTGCCAGCAGCCCGCGCTTCCGGGGCCATTTGACAGATACGCAGTATTTT.

The rearrangement joins TRBV18 to TRBJ2-1; 8 bases line up with TRBD2. The CDR3 totals 16 residues. With 3 bases clipped from V and 2 bases from J, the junction kept 6 bases outside the gene matches. Germline CDR1 and CDR2: KGHSH and LQKENI. The CDR3 DNA reads TGTGCCAGCTCACCCCCGGGAGGGACCCCCTACAATGAGCAGTTCTTC. This codes for CASSPPGGTPYNEQFF.

The chain recombines TRBV19 with TRBJ1-2; TRBD1 is a possible D gene (6 bases). Per the germline V gene, CDR1 is LNHDA and CDR2 is SQIVND (reference sequence). The CDR3 covers 11 residues. CDR3 amino acids: CGLGGPAGYTF. CDR3 bases: TGTGGCCTCGGGGGGCCAGCTGGCTACACCTTC.

This clonotype was counted many times. The chain has TRBV7-9 and TRBJ2-7; 10 positions match TRBD2. Per the germline V gene, CDR1 is SEHNR and CDR2 is FQNEAQ (reference sequence). With V trimmed by 4 bases and J by 3 bases, 3 bases remained unmatched. CDR3 size: 14 residues. In nucleotides, the CDR3 is TGTGCCAGCAGCTCTAGCGGGAGCTTCTACGAGCAGTACTTC. It encodes CASSSSGSFYEQYF.

The sample holds a few counts of this clonotype. This chain connects TRBV20-1 to TRBJ2-6; D unresolved. Trimming took 6 bases from V and 2 from J, leaving 17 bases between them. The CDR3 spans 16 residues. The germline gives CDR1 DFQATT, CDR2 SNEGSKA (reference sequence). DNA of the CDR3: TGCAGTGCAACCAAAGGCCTAGAGGCTGGGGCCAACGTCCTGACTTTC. Translating it yields CSATKGLEAGANVLTF.

This clonotype was seen more than once but under ten times. The V call is TRBV28, the J call TRBJ1-2; D is uncertain. Germline lookup yields CDR1 MDHEN and CDR2 SYDVKM. The ends were cut back, 1 base at V and 0 bases at J, with 6 bases in the middle. The length of the CDR3 is 14 residues. The CDR3 here is CASSLFGTNYGYTF. Here the CDR3 DNA reads TGTGCCAGCAGTTTATTTGGGACTAACTATGGCTACACCTTC.

This rearrangement joins TRBV29-1 to TRBJ2-7; a possible D gene is TRBD1 (5 bases). V shed 4 bases and J shed 3 bases, with 10 bases lying between them. Germline V gene lookup returns CDR1 SQVTM and CDR2 ANQGSEA. The CDR3 length is 12 residues. This chain's CDR3 is CSVAAQGYEQYF. In DNA, the CDR3 is TGCAGCGTTGCGGCTCAGGGCTACGAGCAGTACTTC.

A word on this clonotype: A much larger clone lies a single base off, so this may be a read error. The chain carries TRBV24-1 and TRBJ2-1; a weak D match, TRBD2 (6 bases). Trimming shortened V by 8 bases and J by 1 base, and 17 bases separated the two germline ends. Germline CDR1 reads KGHDR; CDR2 reads SFDVKD. The CDR3 sequence is 16 residues long. CDR3 in amino acids: CATNDPTGRSYNEQFF. CDR3 coding DNA: TGTGCCACCAATGACCCTACCGGGAGATCCTACAATGAGCAGTTCTTC.

The chain carries TRBV20-1 and TRBJ1-1; D unresolved. This CDR3 region has 12 residues. V was clipped by 6 bases and J by 1 base, with 9 bases between them. In germline, CDR1 is DFQATT, CDR2 SNEGSKA (reference sequence). CDR3 amino acids: CSAFISNTEAFF. The CDR3 coding sequence is TGCAGTGCCTTTATCTCGAACACTGAAGCTTTCTTT.

This clonotype was recorded many times. The chain links TRBV12-3 or TRBV12-4 to TRBJ1-4, with D unresolved. The germline V and J ends were trimmed by 5 bases and 7 bases, with 14 bases remaining between them. The CDR3 totals 14 residues. The CDR3 spells CASSAWRMGEKLFF. The CDR3 DNA sequence: TGTGCCAGCAGTGCATGGAGGATGGGTGAAAAACTGTTTTTT.

This clonotype was seen a handful of times. The V gene is TRBV13, the J gene TRBJ2-1; the match to TRBD2 covers 9 bases. The CDR3 spans 19 residues. Germline CDR1 and CDR2: PRHDT and FYEKMQ (reference sequence). The trim removed 5 bases at V and 5 bases at J, leaving 19 bases unmatched. The CDR3 spells CASSPRRGIAGVLDNEQFF. The CDR3 DNA sequence: TGTGCCAGCAGCCCACGAAGAGGGATAGCGGGAGTCCTGGACAATGAGCAGTTCTTC.

This clonotype was recorded at least ten times. V gene TRBV6-1 combines with J gene TRBJ1-2, with D tentatively TRBD1 (5 bases). Deletions cut 2 bases from V and 4 bases from J, with 8 bases between. The CDR3 is 13 amino acids. Germline CDR1 reads MNHNS; CDR2 reads SASEGT. The CDR3 loop is CASSERDLYGYTF. CDR3 in DNA: TGTGCCAGCAGTGAAAGGGACCTCTATGGCTACACCTTC.

This clonotype was seen a few times. This CDR3 reads CASRQTNYGYTF. The CDR3 region has the DNA TGTGCCAGCAGACAGACGAACTATGGCTACACCTTC. The chain has TRBV6-1 and TRBJ1-2; no definite D call. Germline-derived CDR1 and CDR2 are MNHNS and SASEGT. The CDR3 is 12 amino acids. V lost 6 bases, J lost 2 bases, and 7 bases lay in between.

This CDR3 is CASSVDWTPISGYTF. CDR3 nucleotide sequence: TGTGCCAGCAGCGTGGATTGGACCCCCATCAGTGGCTACACCTTC. The chain has TRBV9 and TRBJ1-2; unclear D gene. CDR1 and CDR2 from the germline V gene are SGDLS and YYNGEE. V was clipped by 2 bases and J by 7 bases, with 18 bases between them. This CDR3 region has 15 residues.

J is TRBJ1-4 and V is TRBV6-1, with D possibly matching TRBD1 (5 bases). V lost 7 bases, J lost 5 bases, and 17 bases lay in between. CDR1 MNHNS and CDR2 SASEGT come from the germline V gene. The CDR3 runs to 15 residues. CDR3 coding DNA: TGTGCCAGCAAACAGGCCCGGGCCACGAATGAAAAACTGTTTTTT. It codes for CASKQARATNEKLFF.

In its sample, this clonotype was seen many times. The chain carries TRBV27 and TRBJ2-5; D perhaps matches TRBD2 (5 bases). Germline loops: CDR1 MNHEY, CDR2 SMNVEV (reference sequence). The V and J ends lost 6 bases and 0 bases respectively, with 8 bases between them. This CDR3 has 13 residues. CDR3 region: CASSERNQETQYF. For the CDR3, the DNA is TGTGCCAGCAGCGAGCGGAACCAAGAGACCCAGTACTTC.

In its sample, this clonotype was seen a few times. This sequence joins TRBV6-1 and TRBJ1-5, with 9 bases that match TRBD1. The CDR3 runs 13 residues. The V gene end was trimmed by 6 bases and the J gene end by 7 bases; junction bases not matched to a gene: 4. Germline CDR1 reads MNHNS; CDR2 reads SASEGT. CDR3 bases: TGTGCCAGCAGGCGGACAGGGGACCAGCCCCAGCATTTT. Translating it yields CASRRTGDQPQHF.

There are many counts of this clonotype. This CDR3 is CASSLDMGTSYEQYF. CDR3 DNA sequence: TGTGCCAGCAGTTTAGATATGGGGACCTCTTACGAGCAGTACTTC. This chain connects TRBV28 to TRBJ2-7; either TRBD1 or TRBD2 may fit D (5 bases each). The CDR3 has 15 amino acids. Trimming removed 2 bases from V and 4 bases from J, with 15 bases in between. Germline lookup yields CDR1 MDHEN and CDR2 SYDVKM.

This clonotype turned up a few times. The chain recombines TRBV6-1 with TRBJ1-2, with D perhaps matching TRBD1 (5 bases). CDR3 size: 14 residues. Trimming stripped 5 bases from V and 8 bases from J, with 18 bases between. Germline values: CDR1 MNHNS, CDR2 SASEGT. CDR3 sequence (DNA): TGTGCCAGCAGTTCATCGCAGCGGGGGTGGGGCTACACCTTC. Translating it yields CASSSSQRGWGYTF.

This clonotype was recorded many times. The rearrangement links TRBV6-2 or TRBV6-3 to TRBJ1-5, with D perhaps TRBD1 (5 bases). V was clipped by 8 bases and J by 4 bases, with 12 bases between them. The CDR3 loop spans 13 amino acids. Germline CDR1 is MNHEY and CDR2 is SVGEGT. Here the CDR3 reads CASATGENQPQHF. DNA for the CDR3: TGTGCCAGCGCAACGGGGGAGAATCAGCCCCAGCATTTT.

The rearrangement links TRBV20-1 to TRBJ2-1; D unresolved. CDR1 and CDR2 (germline): DFQATT, SNEGSKA (reference sequence). The CDR3 runs 16 residues. Trimming removed 3 bases from V and 0 bases from J, with 15 bases in between. The CDR3 region is CSASLAQHPSYNEQFF. The CDR3 nucleotides read TGCAGTGCTAGCCTCGCTCAACATCCCTCCTACAATGAGCAGTTCTTC.